This T cell receptor beta chain was documented in a study of blood T cell repertoires in COVID-19. Deletions cut 0 bases from V and 6 bases from J, with 5 bases between. Germline V gene sequence: CDR1 SGHRS, CDR2 YFSETQ. The length of the CDR3 is 12 residues. Assay: immunoSEQ multiplex PCR; the TCRdb copy retains only in-frame clones and omits some. The top ten clones hold roughly 10% of a sample with roughly 30,000 clones, approximately 84% of them seen once. J is TRBJ2-3 and V is TRBV5-1; D uncertain. The receptor was isolated from a man at least 80 years old with active COVID-19. What was sequenced was peripheral blood. The CDR3 DNA reads as TGCGCCAGCAGCTTGGGAGAGGATACGCAGTATTTT. Protein: CASSLGEDTQYF.